The 9 T cell receptor beta chains reported below all come from one sample, sequenced in a study of T cells expressing NK-cell markers. TCRdb reprocessed the 5' RACE reads and reports one entry per CDR3 protein, with no DNA. This table lists 550,000 or so distinct CDR3 sequences. The source material was blood T cells: a sorted CD56 or NKG2C T cell subset, CD4+ or CD8+ T cells, or bulk PBMC T cells (not recorded which). The receptors were sampled from a man between 18 and 35 years old in good health.

V gene TRBV20-1 combines with J gene TRBJ1-1. The CDR3 length is 11 residues. CDR1 and CDR2 (germline): DFQATT, SNEGSKA (reference sequence). Here the CDR3 reads CTSVENTEAFF.

This rearrangement joins TRBV12-3 or TRBV12-4 to TRBJ1-1; no DNA is available, so the TRBD1 call from TCRdb remains unchecked. The CDR3 spans 14 residues. The CDR3 region is CASRPRGLGTEAFF.

The J gene is TRBJ1-4, the V gene TRBV7-2; TCRdb outputs TRBD1, but without DNA this stays unchecked. CDR3 size: 15 residues. Per the germline V gene, CDR1 is SGHTA and CDR2 is FQGNSA. CDR3 amino acids: CASSPGGLGGGKLFF.

The chain has TRBV12-3 or TRBV12-4 and TRBJ2-1; as DNA is missing, the TRBD2 call by TCRdb cannot be tested. There are 15 residues in the CDR3. CDR3 sequence reads: CATRTSGSSYNEQFF.

The chain joins TRBV4-3 to TRBJ2-7; TCRdb's D gene call, TRBD2, goes unchecked for lack of DNA. From germline, CDR1 is LGHNA and CDR2 YSLEER. CDR3 length equals 16 residues. This CDR3 is CASSQDWGRASYEQYF.

The chain couples TRBV21-1 to TRBJ2-7. TRBV21-1 is recorded as a pseudogene. The CDR3 length is 15 residues. CDR3: CASSQEIGSSYEQYF.

The J gene is TRBJ2-1, the V gene TRBV18. The germline V gene has CDR1 KGHSH and CDR2 LQKENI. The CDR3 runs to 16 residues. The CDR3 protein is CASSPPGLSSYNEQFF.

The chain recombines TRBV12-3 or TRBV12-4 with TRBJ2-7; TCRdb indicates TRBD1, and absent DNA this call remains unverified. This CDR3 spans 15 amino acids. CDR3: CASSLGLLRGYEQYF.

The chain links TRBV30 to TRBJ1-5. Germline V gene lookup returns CDR1 GTSNPN and CDR2 SVGIG (reference sequence). This CDR3 contains 13 residues. The CDR3 loop reads CAWSGGTSGPQHF.